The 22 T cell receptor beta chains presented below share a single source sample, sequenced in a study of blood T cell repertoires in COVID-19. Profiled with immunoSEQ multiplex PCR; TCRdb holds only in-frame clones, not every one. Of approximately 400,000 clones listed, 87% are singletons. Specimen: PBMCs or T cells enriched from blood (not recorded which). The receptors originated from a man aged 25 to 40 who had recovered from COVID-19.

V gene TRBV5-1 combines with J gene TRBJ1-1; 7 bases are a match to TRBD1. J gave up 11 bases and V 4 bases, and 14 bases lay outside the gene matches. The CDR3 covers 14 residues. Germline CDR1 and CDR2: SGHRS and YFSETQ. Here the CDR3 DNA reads TGCGCCAGCAGCGACGAGACAGGGCCCCAGGGGGCTTTCTTT. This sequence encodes CASSDETGPQGAFF.

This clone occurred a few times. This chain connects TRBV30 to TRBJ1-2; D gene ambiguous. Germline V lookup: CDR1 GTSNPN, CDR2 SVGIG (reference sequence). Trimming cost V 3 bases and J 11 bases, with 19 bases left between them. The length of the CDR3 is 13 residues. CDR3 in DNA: TGTGCCTGGAGCCATAAACGAGAGTCCCGATACACCTTC. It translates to CAWSHKRESRYTF.

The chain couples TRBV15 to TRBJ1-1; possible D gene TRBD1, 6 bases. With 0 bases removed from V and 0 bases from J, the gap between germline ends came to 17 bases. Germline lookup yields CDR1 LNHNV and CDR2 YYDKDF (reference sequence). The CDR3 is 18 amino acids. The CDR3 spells CATSRDRKQGLVNTEAFF. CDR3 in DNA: TGTGCCACCAGCAGAGATAGGAAACAGGGTTTAGTGAACACTGAAGCTTTCTTT.

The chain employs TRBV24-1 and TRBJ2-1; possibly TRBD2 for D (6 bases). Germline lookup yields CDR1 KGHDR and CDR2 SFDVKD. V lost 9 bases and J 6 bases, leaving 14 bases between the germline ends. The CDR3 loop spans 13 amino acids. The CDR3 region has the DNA TGTGCCACCGGGTCTGGGGGAGGCAATGAGCAGTTCTTC. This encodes CATGSGGGNEQFF.

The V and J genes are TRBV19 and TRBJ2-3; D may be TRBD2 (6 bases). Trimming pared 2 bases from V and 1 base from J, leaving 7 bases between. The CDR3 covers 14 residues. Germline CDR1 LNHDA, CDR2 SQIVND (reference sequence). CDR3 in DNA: TGTGCCAGTAGTATATGGGGGGGCACAGATACGCAGTATTTT. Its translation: CASSIWGGTDTQYF.

The CDR3 region is CASSRGQAGSPLHF. The CDR3 DNA is TGTGCCAGCAGCCGAGGACAGGCCGGTTCACCCCTCCACTTT. V is TRBV5-6 and J is TRBJ1-6, with 7 nucleotides matching TRBD1. V lost 4 bases to trimming and J lost 9 bases; unmatched junction nucleotides: 7. The CDR3 length is 14 residues. In germline, CDR1 is SGHDT, CDR2 YYEEEE.

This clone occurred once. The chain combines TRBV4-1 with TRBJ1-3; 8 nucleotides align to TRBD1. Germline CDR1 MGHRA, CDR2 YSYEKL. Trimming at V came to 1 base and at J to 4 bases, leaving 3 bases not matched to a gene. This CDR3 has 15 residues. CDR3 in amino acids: CASSQGQGAGNTIYF. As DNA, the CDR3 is TGCGCCAGCAGCCAAGGGCAGGGGGCAGGAAACACCATATATTTT.

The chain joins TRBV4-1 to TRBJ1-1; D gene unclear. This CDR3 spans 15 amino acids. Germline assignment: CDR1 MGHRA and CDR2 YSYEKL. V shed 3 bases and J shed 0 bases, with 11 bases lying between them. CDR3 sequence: CASSQRDAVNTEAFF. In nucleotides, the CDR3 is TGCGCCAGCAGCCAGAGGGATGCAGTGAACACTGAAGCTTTCTTT.

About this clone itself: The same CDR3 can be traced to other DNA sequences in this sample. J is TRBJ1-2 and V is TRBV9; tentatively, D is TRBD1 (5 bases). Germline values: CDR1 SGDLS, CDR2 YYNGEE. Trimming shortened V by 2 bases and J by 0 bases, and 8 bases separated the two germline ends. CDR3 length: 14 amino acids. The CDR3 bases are TGTGCCAGCAGCGTGGGGGGAGCTAACTATGGCTACACCTTC. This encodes CASSVGGANYGYTF.

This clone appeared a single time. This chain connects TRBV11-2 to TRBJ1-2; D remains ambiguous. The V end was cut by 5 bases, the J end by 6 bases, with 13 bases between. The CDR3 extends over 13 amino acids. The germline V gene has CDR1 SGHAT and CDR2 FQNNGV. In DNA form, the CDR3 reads TGTGCCAGCAGCCCCGCGGCCTTCGATGGCTACACCTTC. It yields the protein CASSPAAFDGYTF.

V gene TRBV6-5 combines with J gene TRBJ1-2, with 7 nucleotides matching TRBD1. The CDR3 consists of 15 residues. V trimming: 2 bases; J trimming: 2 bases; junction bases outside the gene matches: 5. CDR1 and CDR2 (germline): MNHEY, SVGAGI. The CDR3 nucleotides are TGTGCCAGCAGTTACGCTTTGACAGGGAACTATGGCTACACCTTC. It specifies CASSYALTGNYGYTF.

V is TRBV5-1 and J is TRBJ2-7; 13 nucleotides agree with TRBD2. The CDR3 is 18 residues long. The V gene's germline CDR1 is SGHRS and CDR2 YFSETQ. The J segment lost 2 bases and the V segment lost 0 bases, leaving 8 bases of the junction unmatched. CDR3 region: CASSLGTSGGHRPYEQYF. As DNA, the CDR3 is TGCGCCAGCAGCTTGGGGACTAGCGGGGGCCACCGGCCCTACGAGCAGTACTTC.

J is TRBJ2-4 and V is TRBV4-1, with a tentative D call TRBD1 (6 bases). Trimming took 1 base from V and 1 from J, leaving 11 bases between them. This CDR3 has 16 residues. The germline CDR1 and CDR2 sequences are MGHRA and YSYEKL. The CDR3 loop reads CASSQGSGEAKNIQYF. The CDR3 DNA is TGCGCCAGCAGCCAAGGATCAGGGGAGGCCAAAAACATTCAGTACTTC.

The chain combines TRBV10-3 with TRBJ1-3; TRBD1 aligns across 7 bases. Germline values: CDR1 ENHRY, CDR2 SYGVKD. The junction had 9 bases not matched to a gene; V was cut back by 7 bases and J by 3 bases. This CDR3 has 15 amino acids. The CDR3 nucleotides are TGTGCCATCATCACGACAGGGACCCTTGGAAACACCATATATTTT. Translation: CAIITTGTLGNTIYF.

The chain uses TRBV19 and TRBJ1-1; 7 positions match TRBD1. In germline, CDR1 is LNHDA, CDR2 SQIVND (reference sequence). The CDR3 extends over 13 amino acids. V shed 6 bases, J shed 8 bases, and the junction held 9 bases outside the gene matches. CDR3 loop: CASRGPGQTEAFF. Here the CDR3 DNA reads TGTGCCAGTAGGGGTCCGGGACAGACCGAAGCTTTCTTT. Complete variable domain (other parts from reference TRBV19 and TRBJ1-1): DGGITQSPKYLFRKEGQNVTLSCEQNLNHDAMYWYRQDPGQGLRLIYYSQIVNDFQKGDIAEGYSVSREKKESFPLTVTSAQKNPTAFYLCASRGPGQTEAFFGQGTRLTVV.

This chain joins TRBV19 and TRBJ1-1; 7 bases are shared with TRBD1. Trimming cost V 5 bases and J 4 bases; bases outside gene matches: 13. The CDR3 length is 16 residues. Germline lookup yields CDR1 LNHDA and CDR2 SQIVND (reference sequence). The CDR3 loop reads CASSFRDRGHPTEAFF. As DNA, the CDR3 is TGTGCCAGTAGTTTCCGGGACAGAGGCCACCCCACTGAAGCTTTCTTT.

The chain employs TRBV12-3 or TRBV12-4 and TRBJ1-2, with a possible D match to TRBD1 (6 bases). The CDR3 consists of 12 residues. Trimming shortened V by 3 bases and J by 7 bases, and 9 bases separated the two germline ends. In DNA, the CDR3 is TGTGCCAGCAGTTTCAGACAGGCTGGCTACACCTTC. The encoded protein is CASSFRQAGYTF.

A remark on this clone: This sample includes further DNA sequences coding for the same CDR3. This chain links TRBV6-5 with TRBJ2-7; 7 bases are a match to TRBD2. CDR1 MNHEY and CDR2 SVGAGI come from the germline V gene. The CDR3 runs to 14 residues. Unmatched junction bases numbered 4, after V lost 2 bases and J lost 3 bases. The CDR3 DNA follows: TGTGCCAGCAGTTACGGGGGGGGAAGCTACGAGCAGTACTTC. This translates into CASSYGGGSYEQYF.

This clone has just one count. CDR3 loop: CASSIGPDSKTDGYTF. CDR3 sequence (DNA): TGTGCCAGTAGTATAGGTCCGGACAGCAAGACGGATGGCTACACCTTC. The chain combines TRBV19 with TRBJ1-2, with a weak D call TRBD1 (6 bases). From germline, CDR1 is LNHDA and CDR2 SQIVND (reference sequence). There are 16 residues in the CDR3. V shed 1 base and J shed 6 bases, with 18 bases lying between them.

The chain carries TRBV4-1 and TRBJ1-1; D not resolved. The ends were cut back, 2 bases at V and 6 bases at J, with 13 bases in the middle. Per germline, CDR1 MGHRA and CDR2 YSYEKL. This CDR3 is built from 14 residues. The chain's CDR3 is CASSQPKSGPEAFF. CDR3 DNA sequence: TGCGCCAGCAGCCAACCAAAATCAGGCCCTGAAGCTTTCTTT.

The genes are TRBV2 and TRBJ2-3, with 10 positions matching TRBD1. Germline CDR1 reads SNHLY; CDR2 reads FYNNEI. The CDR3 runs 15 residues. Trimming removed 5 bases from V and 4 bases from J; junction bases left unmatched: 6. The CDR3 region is CASSLDRGGADTQYF. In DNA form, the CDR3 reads TGTGCCAGCAGTCTGGACAGGGGGGGTGCAGATACGCAGTATTTT.

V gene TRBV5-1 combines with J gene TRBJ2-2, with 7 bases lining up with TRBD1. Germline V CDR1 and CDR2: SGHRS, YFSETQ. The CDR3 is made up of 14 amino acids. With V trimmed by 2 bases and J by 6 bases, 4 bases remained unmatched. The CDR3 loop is CASSLSQGPGELFF. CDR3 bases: TGCGCCAGCAGCTTATCACAGGGGCCCGGGGAGCTGTTTTTT.